This T cell receptor beta chain originates from a study of T cells in Graves' hyperthyroidism and ophthalmopathy. The germline V gene has CDR1 KGHDR and CDR2 SFDVKD. This CDR3 is 17 amino acids long. The J segment lost 5 bases and the V segment lost 5 bases, leaving 12 bases of the junction unmatched. Amplification of TCR beta CDR3 regions was performed using RNA transcripts as template. The study used the HTBI primer set for a first-round RT-PCR of the TCR CDR3. One entry per CDR3 protein results from TCRdb running MiXCR on the multiplex PCR reads. The top ten hold about a quarter of the sample, which has around 100,000 distinct CDR3 sequences, 47% seen once.

The sequence was collected from a middle-aged man with Graves' hyperthyroidism. Sequences were obtained from blood. The chain employs TRBV24-1 and TRBJ2-2; TRBD1 matches at 8 bases. CDR3 sequence (DNA): TGTGCCACCAGTGCGAACATAAGGACAGGGCCAACCGGGGAGCTGTTTTTT. Translation: CATSANIRTGPTGELFF.